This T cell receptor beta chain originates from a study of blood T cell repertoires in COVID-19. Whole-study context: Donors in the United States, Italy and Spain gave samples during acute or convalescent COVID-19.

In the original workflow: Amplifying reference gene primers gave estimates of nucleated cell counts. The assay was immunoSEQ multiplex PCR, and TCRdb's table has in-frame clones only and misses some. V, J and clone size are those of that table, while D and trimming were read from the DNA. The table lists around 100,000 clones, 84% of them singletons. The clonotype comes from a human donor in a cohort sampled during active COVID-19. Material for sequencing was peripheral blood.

This CDR3 is CASRVQGGETQYF. The DNA of the CDR3 is TGTGCCAGCAGGGTACAGGGTGGAGAGACCCAGTACTTC. The gene calls are TRBV6-5 and TRBJ2-5, with D possibly TRBD1 on 6 matching bases. This CDR3 is 13 amino acids long. The V gene's germline CDR1 is MNHEY and CDR2 SVGAGI. V was pared by 6 bases and J by 4 bases, with 12 bases between.